The 22 T cell receptor beta chains in this list originate from one sample, sequenced in a study of radiotherapy plus CTLA-4 blockade in lung cancer. The table came from immunoSEQ multiplex PCR; TCRdb's copy has only in-frame clones and leaves some out. The sample gives about 91,000 clones, about two thirds of which show up once; around 15% is in the top ten. The material sequenced was peripheral blood, taken from a patient treated with radiotherapy plus ipilimumab. These receptors all stem from a human donor with non-small cell lung cancer that progressed on radiotherapy plus ipilimumab.

Note on this clone: Distinct nucleotide sequences in the sample also encode this CDR3. This rearrangement joins TRBV7-9 to TRBJ2-1; 7 bases are a match to TRBD2. Germline V gives CDR1 SEHNR, CDR2 FQNEAQ (reference sequence). This CDR3 has 15 amino acids. With V trimmed by 1 base and J by 8 bases, 8 bases remained unmatched. In DNA, the CDR3 is TGTGCCAGCAGCTTAGGGCTCCCGGCGGGGGATGAGCAGTTCTTC. It translates to CASSLGLPAGDEQFF.

The rearrangement uses TRBV11-3 and TRBJ2-3; D ambiguous. V dropped 5 bases and J dropped 4 bases, with 10 bases sitting between them. The CDR3 loop spans 13 amino acids. Germline CDR1 reads SGHNT; CDR2 reads YENEEA. The chain's CDR3 is CASSIRSADTQYF. CDR3 DNA: TGTGCCAGCAGCATCAGGAGTGCAGATACGCAGTATTTT.

The chain recombines TRBV13 with TRBJ2-1, with D possibly called TRBD1 or TRBD2 (5 bases each). CDR1 PRHDT and CDR2 FYEKMQ come from the germline V gene (reference sequence). There are 14 residues in the CDR3. Trimming took off 3 bases at V and 7 bases at J, with 13 bases between the two ends. The CDR3 nucleotides are TGTGCCAGCAGCTTGGGACCCCCGGGGAATGAGCAGTTCTTC. Its translation is CASSLGPPGNEQFF.

This sequence joins TRBV29-1 and TRBJ2-6; 7 bases match TRBD2. With V trimmed by 3 bases and J by 0 bases, 2 bases remained unmatched. The germline V gene has CDR1 SQVTM and CDR2 ANQGSEA. The CDR3 totals 15 residues. For the CDR3, the DNA is TGCAGCGTTGATTCGGGGGGCTCTGGGGCCAACGTCCTGACTTTC. It translates to CSVDSGGSGANVLTF. Together with reference TRBV29-1 and TRBJ2-6, the CDR3 gives the full variable domain: SAVISQKPSRDICQRGTSLTIQCQVDSQVTMMFWYRQQPGQSLTLIATANQGSEATYESGFVIDKFPISRPNLTFSTLTVSNMSPEDSSIYLCSVDSGGSGANVLTFGAGSRLTVL.

The chain recombines TRBV7-9 with TRBJ2-2; the match to TRBD1 covers 11 bases. V shed 4 bases, J shed 6 bases, and the junction held 7 bases outside the gene matches. The V gene's germline CDR1 is SEHNR and CDR2 FQNEAQ (reference sequence). The CDR3 loop spans 16 amino acids. CDR3 amino acids: CASSWTGGRFAGELFF. CDR3 coding DNA: TGTGCCAGCAGCTGGACAGGGGGCCGTTTTGCCGGGGAGCTGTTTTTT.

As to this clone: One end of the junction is discordant with germline, which a read error may explain. The chain uses TRBV19 and TRBJ2-3; D ambiguous. CDR1 and CDR2 (germline): LNHDA, SQIVND (reference sequence). The CDR3 has 13 residues. DNA of the CDR3: TGTGCCAGTAGCATAGACTTCACAGATACGCAGTATTTT. It codes for CASSIDFTDTQYF.

Ten or more counts support this clone. The V gene is TRBV27, the J gene TRBJ1-2, with D maybe TRBD1 (5 bases). The CDR3 is made up of 13 amino acids. Per the germline V gene, CDR1 is MNHEY and CDR2 is SMNVEV (reference sequence). V lost 2 bases to trimming and J lost 3 bases, with 7 bases between them. Here the CDR3 DNA reads TGTGCCAGCAGTTTAGGGGGGGACTATGGCTACACCTTC. Protein: CASSLGGDYGYTF.

Only a few counts were recorded for this clone. The rearrangement links TRBV6-1 to TRBJ2-7; D call uncertain. The CDR3 spans 10 residues. The germline CDR1 and CDR2 sequences are MNHNS and SASEGT. Trimming shortened V by 10 bases and J by 6 bases, and 10 bases separated the two germline ends. CDR3 DNA sequence: TGTGCCACGCGACTGAGCGAGCAGTACTTC. Encoded protein: CATRLSEQYF.

This clone is labeled as medium-sized. The gene calls are TRBV5-8 and TRBJ2-7, with 12 bases identical to TRBD2. Looked up from germline, CDR1 is SGHTS and CDR2 is YDEGEE. Trimming cost V 4 bases and J 7 bases; bases outside gene matches: 9. The CDR3 length is 15 residues. CDR3 protein: CASSPLAGGPGEQYF. CDR3 DNA: TGTGCCAGCAGCCCCCTAGCGGGAGGGCCAGGGGAGCAGTACTTC.

Here the CDR3 DNA reads TGCGCCAGCCCTGGGACAAGTCCTGCTCAAGAGACCCAGTACTTC. This translates into CASPGTSPAQETQYF. The chain employs TRBV10-1 and TRBJ2-5; the D gene is possibly TRBD1 (6 bases). Trimming removed 8 bases from V and 2 bases from J, with 18 bases in between. The CDR3 extends over 15 amino acids. In germline, CDR1 is WNHNN, CDR2 SYGVQD (reference sequence).

The chain carries TRBV28 and TRBJ1-5; perhaps TRBD1 as D (6 bases). Germline V gives CDR1 MDHEN, CDR2 SYDVKM. The CDR3 sequence is 14 residues long. V gave up 2 bases and J gave up 4 bases, with 9 bases separating them. The CDR3 reads CASSLRGGNQPQHF. The DNA of the CDR3 is TGTGCCAGCAGTTTAAGAGGGGGAAATCAGCCCCAGCATTTT.

The chain combines TRBV6-6 with TRBJ1-5, with 8 bases fitting TRBD1. V shed 2 bases, J shed 10 bases, and the junction held 4 bases outside the gene matches. CDR1 and CDR2 from the germline V gene are MNHNY and SVGAGI (reference sequence). The CDR3 is 13 amino acids. In DNA form, the CDR3 reads TGTGCCAGCAGTTACGCCGGACAGGGTCCCCAGCATTTT. Its protein product is CASSYAGQGPQHF.

The rearrangement uses TRBV2 and TRBJ2-3, with 12 bases aligning to TRBD1. This CDR3 region has 18 residues. Trimming at V came to 11 bases and at J to 2 bases, leaving 17 bases not matched to a gene. Germline lookup yields CDR1 SNHLY and CDR2 FYNNEI. Here the CDR3 reads CAASGTGGARAPTDTQYF. The CDR3 DNA reads TGTGCCGCATCCGGGACAGGGGGCGCGCGGGCCCCCACAGATACGCAGTATTTT.

V is TRBV7-6 and J is TRBJ2-2; 9 bases line up with TRBD1. The CDR3 sequence is 13 residues long. V lost 5 bases and J lost 10; bases outside the gene matches: 5. Germline V CDR1 and CDR2: SGHVS, FNYEAQ. This CDR3 reads CASSTGQGLELFF. The CDR3 DNA follows: TGTGCCAGCAGCACGGGACAGGGCCTGGAGCTGTTTTTT.

The V gene is TRBV28, the J gene TRBJ2-7; the D gene is possibly TRBD1 (6 bases). CDR1 MDHEN and CDR2 SYDVKM come from the germline V gene. V was pared by 5 bases and J by 0 bases, with 20 bases between. This CDR3 spans 17 amino acids. This chain's CDR3 is CASSPSLTGRDSYEQYF. The CDR3 bases are TGTGCCAGCAGTCCCTCCTTGACAGGCCGGGACTCCTACGAGCAGTACTTC. Full variable domain (rest looked up from reference TRBV28 and TRBJ2-7): DVKVTQSSRYLVKRTGEKVFLECVQDMDHENMFWYRQDPGLGLRLIYFSYDVKMKEKGDIPEGYSVSREKKERFSLILESASTNQTSMYLCASSPSLTGRDSYEQYFGPGTRLTVT.

The rearrangement joins TRBV11-2 to TRBJ2-1; 13 positions agree with TRBD2. The CDR3 sequence is 15 residues long. The V and J ends lost 3 bases and 10 bases, in that order; junction bases with no gene match: 6. The germline V gene encodes CDR1 SGHAT and CDR2 FQNNGV. The CDR3 nucleotides read TGTGCCAGCAGCTTCGGACTAGCGGGAGAAGGAGAGCAGTTCTTC. Translated, it gives CASSFGLAGEGEQFF.

V is TRBV7-7 and J is TRBJ1-2, with D perhaps matching TRBD1 (5 bases). CDR1 and CDR2 (germline): SSHAT, FNYEAQ (reference sequence). The CDR3 spans 19 residues. Trimming left V 5 bases short and J 4 bases short, with 29 bases between. The CDR3 reads CASSPTRGGSGWSSYGYTF. The CDR3 DNA sequence: TGTGCCAGCAGCCCCACCCGCGGGGGGAGTGGGTGGTCTAGCTATGGCTACACCTTC.

In this sample, this clone is medium-sized. The chain uses TRBV28 and TRBJ2-3; no reliable D call. Trimming removed 6 bases at V and 0 bases at J, with 4 bases between. The CDR3 has 12 amino acids. The germline V gene has CDR1 MDHEN and CDR2 SYDVKM. As DNA, the CDR3 is TGTGCCAGCAGAGGGAGCACAGATACGCAGTATTTT. It is translated as CASRGSTDTQYF.

There are a few counts of this clone. This chain links TRBV7-2 with TRBJ1-3; D unclear. The CDR3 is 15 residues long. Germline V gives CDR1 SGHTA, CDR2 FQGNSA. Trimming stripped 3 bases from V and 4 bases from J, with 13 bases between. The CDR3 reads CASSLSRTFGNTIYF. The CDR3 DNA reads as TGTGCCAGCAGCTTGAGCCGGACGTTCGGAAACACCATATATTTT.

The V and J genes are TRBV15 and TRBJ1-4, with 7 bases lining up with TRBD1. The CDR3 has 15 amino acids. V gave up 6 bases and J gave up 0 bases; unmatched junction bases: 4. Per the germline V gene, CDR1 is LNHNV and CDR2 is YYDKDF (reference sequence). The chain's CDR3 is CATSQGTATNEKLFF. For the CDR3, the DNA is TGTGCCACCAGTCAGGGGACAGCAACTAATGAAAAACTGTTTTTT.

The V and J genes are TRBV27 and TRBJ2-7; D is undetermined. This CDR3 is built from 12 residues. Germline V lookup: CDR1 MNHEY, CDR2 SMNVEV (reference sequence). Trimming pared 3 bases from V and 5 bases from J, leaving 8 bases between. CDR3 residues: CASSLVGDEQYF. The CDR3 nucleotides are TGTGCCAGCAGTTTGGTAGGCGACGAGCAGTACTTC.

The chain has TRBV28 and TRBJ1-1; D may be TRBD1 (6 bases). CDR3 length: 15 residues. CDR1 and CDR2 from the germline V gene are MDHEN and SYDVKM. V was cut by 11 bases and J by 3 bases, with 22 bases left in between. The CDR3 sequence is CASPGQDRDHTEAFF. Written as DNA, the CDR3 is TGTGCCTCACCGGGACAAGACAGAGATCACACTGAAGCTTTCTTT.